The sequence of this T cell receptor beta chain was determined in a study of blood T cell repertoires in COVID-19. The wider study: Nucleic acid was either cDNA or gDNA, and it came from T cells, B-cell-depleted T cells, or PBMCs.

Data came from immunoSEQ multiplex PCR; TCRdb stores just in-frame clones and leaves some out. The sample has 300,000 to 450,000 clones, 88% seen once. Germline loops: CDR1 LNHDA, CDR2 SQIVND (reference sequence). V dropped 11 bases and J dropped 1 base, with 15 bases sitting between them. This CDR3 is built from 13 residues. Those designated as exposed participants met a COVID-19 case within 2 weeks before study entry. The receptor comes from a woman in her twenties or thirties who had been exposed to COVID-19. The gene calls are TRBV19 and TRBJ2-7; TRBD1 is a possible D gene (5 bases). Sequenced: PBMCs or T cells enriched from blood (not recorded which). The CDR3 bases are TGTGCCTCCAGGTGGGGCAGATCCTACGAGCAGTACTTC. This sequence encodes CASRWGRSYEQYF.